These 14 T cell receptor beta chains were sequenced from one sample in a study of control samples from healthy donors and cancer patients. Clones were read by immunoSEQ multiplex PCR, and TCRdb kept only the in-frame ones, dropping some. The table includes fewer than 100,000 clones, about four fifths detected once. Source material: blood. The receptors originated from a woman in her fifties or sixties in good health.

The V gene is TRBV2, the J gene TRBJ1-1, with 8 bases aligning to TRBD1. V shed 6 bases and J 5 bases; nucleotides not matched to a gene: 5. This CDR3 spans 13 amino acids. Germline-derived CDR1 and CDR2 are SNHLY and FYNNEI. The CDR3 DNA follows: TGTGCCAGCAGGAGGGGACAGGTGACTGAAGCTTTCTTT. Protein: CASRRGQVTEAFF.

J is TRBJ2-5 and V is TRBV20-1; D uncertain. The V gene lost 3 bases and the J gene lost 6 bases, with 8 bases spanning the gap. CDR1 DFQATT and CDR2 SNEGSKA come from the germline V gene (reference sequence). The CDR3 has 11 amino acids. The CDR3 here is CSASLSKTQYF. The DNA for the CDR3 is TGCAGTGCTAGTCTTTCCAAGACCCAGTACTTC.

This clone was seen a few times. The V call is TRBV16, the J call TRBJ2-1, with D possibly being TRBD2 (7 bases). This CDR3 contains 13 residues. V was cut by 1 base and J by 10 bases, with 11 bases left in between. Germline CDR1 is KGHSY and CDR2 is FQNENV. The CDR3 loop reads CASSQFKGGEQFF. CDR3 in DNA: TGTGCCAGCAGCCAATTTAAGGGGGGGGAGCAGTTCTTC.

CDR3 nucleotides: TGTGCCAGTAATGAGGGACTGAGAAACATTCAGTACTTC. Translating it yields CASNEGLRNIQYF. V usage is TRBV19 and J usage is TRBJ2-4; tentatively, D is TRBD2 (6 bases). Trimming took 7 bases from V and 6 from J, leaving 13 bases between them. Per germline, CDR1 LNHDA and CDR2 SQIVND (reference sequence). CDR3 size: 13 residues.

Only a few counts were recorded for this clone. This chain uses TRBV12-3 or TRBV12-4 with TRBJ1-2; D not certain. The CDR3 is 11 amino acids. Trimming took off 6 bases at V and 8 bases at J, with 10 bases between the two ends. The DNA for the CDR3 is TGTGCCAGCAGAAACTTAGGGGGCTACACCTTC. Amino acids: CASRNLGGYTF.

The chain combines TRBV9 with TRBJ2-5; 14 bases are shared with TRBD2. The CDR3 loop spans 16 amino acids. J lost 5 bases, V lost 2 bases, and 5 bases had no gene match. CDR1 is SGDLS and CDR2 is YYNGEE in the germline V gene. The CDR3 DNA reads as TGTGCCAGCAGCGTGACTAGCGGGGGGGATAGGGAGACCCAGTACTTC. Protein: CASSVTSGGDRETQYF.

This chain connects TRBV5-6 to TRBJ1-1; possibly TRBD1 for D (5 bases). Trimming removed 4 bases from V and 2 bases from J, with 12 bases in between. The CDR3 runs to 14 residues. The germline V gene encodes CDR1 SGHDT and CDR2 YYEEEE. The CDR3 here is CASSINRFNTEAFF. CDR3 DNA: TGTGCCAGCAGCATCAACAGGTTTAACACTGAAGCTTTCTTT.

The chain recombines TRBV19 with TRBJ1-3; 9 bases line up with TRBD1. Germline assignment: CDR1 LNHDA and CDR2 SQIVND (reference sequence). This CDR3 has 15 amino acids. The V segment lost 3 bases and the J segment 7 bases; nucleotides outside the gene matches: 7. CDR3 in amino acids: CASSISGQGWNTIYF. The CDR3 region has the DNA TGTGCCAGTAGTATTAGTGGACAGGGGTGGAACACCATATATTTT.

This chain connects TRBV9 to TRBJ1-4; 11 bases map to TRBD1. The CDR3 is made up of 17 amino acids. Germline V gene sequence: CDR1 SGDLS, CDR2 YYNGEE. J gave up 3 bases and V 0 bases, and 4 bases lay outside the gene matches. The CDR3 DNA follows: TGTGCCAGCAGCGTAGGGACAGGGGGCCTCGCTAATGAAAAACTGTTTTTT. It codes for CASSVGTGGLANEKLFF. The full variable domain, with the rest looked up from reference TRBV9 and TRBJ1-4, is DSGVTQTPKHLITATGQRVTLRCSPRSGDLSVYWYQQSLDQGLQFLIQYYNGEERAKGNILERFSAQQFPDLHSELNLSSLELGDSALYFCASSVGTGGLANEKLFFGSGTQLSVL.

The chain employs TRBV5-1 and TRBJ2-2, with D tentatively TRBD2 (6 bases). Germline assignment: CDR1 SGHRS and CDR2 YFSETQ. Deletions cut 6 bases from V and 6 bases from J, with 9 bases between. There are 12 residues in the CDR3. In DNA form, the CDR3 reads TGCGCCAGCACCCCGGGGGCCGGGGAGCTGTTTTTT. Its translation: CASTPGAGELFF.

This clone was detected a few times. The gene calls are TRBV18 and TRBJ1-5; D is possibly TRBD1 (6 bases). V lost 3 bases to trimming and J lost 4 bases, with 13 bases between them. Germline loops: CDR1 KGHSH, CDR2 LQKENI. The CDR3 has 15 residues. The CDR3 DNA reads as TGTGCCAGCTCACCCTCAGGGGATGGGAATCAGCCCCAGCATTTT. Encoded protein: CASSPSGDGNQPQHF.

The chain employs TRBV15 and TRBJ1-3, with D maybe TRBD1 (6 bases). V was pared by 5 bases and J by 0 bases, with 14 bases between. Germline lookup yields CDR1 LNHNV and CDR2 YYDKDF (reference sequence). This CDR3 is 16 amino acids long. Here the CDR3 DNA reads TGTGCCACCAGCTTAAGAGGGGGTCTCTCTGGAAACACCATATATTTT. Its translation: CATSLRGGLSGNTIYF. Drawing the rest from reference TRBV15 and TRBJ1-3, the complete variable domain is DAMVIQNPRYQVTQFGKPVTLSCSQTLNHNVMYWYQQKSSQAPKLLFHYYDKDFNNEADTPDNFQSRRPNTSFCFLDIRSPGLGDTAMYLCATSLRGGLSGNTIYFGEGSWLTVV.

This sequence joins TRBV27 and TRBJ1-3, with D perhaps TRBD1 (5 bases). Looked up from germline, CDR1 is MNHEY and CDR2 is SMNVEV (reference sequence). V was trimmed by 6 bases and J by 0 bases, leaving 12 bases between them. This CDR3 contains 15 residues. The CDR3 nucleotides are TGTGCCAGCAGATTAGACGGGGGCTCTGGAAACACCATATATTTT. As protein: CASRLDGGSGNTIYF.

Only one count was recorded for this clone. The rearrangement links TRBV10-3 to TRBJ1-1; D gene uncertain. CDR1 and CDR2 from the germline V gene are ENHRY and SYGVKD. The V end was cut by 4 bases, the J end by 1 base, with 7 bases between. The CDR3 loop spans 13 amino acids. The CDR3 loop reads CAISAQENTEAFF. CDR3 nucleotides: TGTGCCATCAGTGCCCAGGAGAACACTGAAGCTTTCTTT.